Listed below are T cell receptor beta chains from one sample, sequenced in a study of Graves' ophthalmopathy and Graves' hyperthyroidism. TCRdb redid the calling of the multiplex PCR reads with MiXCR, one entry per CDR3 protein. Altogether around 1,000,000 distinct CDR3 sequences are present, 35% to 40% being singletons, with the ten largest covering roughly 11%. Sequenced material: peripheral blood or thyroid tissue (not recorded which). Receptor source: an adult man with Graves' hyperthyroidism. Both conserved end residues are part of each CDR3.

cdr3_aa j_call v_call cdr3_length
CASSEWAGSTEFGYTF TRBJ1-2 TRBV7-2 16
CASSLVVGTGPFATNEKLFF TRBJ1-4 TRBV7-9 20
CSARFTLGMNTEAFF TRBJ1-1 TRBV20-1 15
CASSLHELETQYF TRBJ2-5 TRBV18 13
CAITNIAGLNTGELFF TRBJ2-2 TRBV10-3 16
CSVVGVPYEQYF TRBJ2-7 TRBV29-1 12
CAWSERDLLGAFF TRBJ1-1 TRBV30 13
CASSLQQGNYEQYF TRBJ2-7 TRBV10-3 14
CASTGINEKLFF TRBJ1-4 TRBV2 12
CSVEGSGGSSGNTIYF TRBJ1-3 TRBV29-1 16
CASSPTGRYLSYEQYF TRBJ2-7 TRBV5-5 16
CASSVRDRNQPQHF TRBJ1-5 TRBV2 14
CASSVSDRGIHEQYF TRBJ2-7 TRBV9 15
CASRSGLSNQPQHF TRBJ1-5 TRBV19 14
CASSRLGTEVYEQYF TRBJ2-7 TRBV7-2 15
CASSVDPNANTGELFF TRBJ2-2 TRBV9 16
CASSQNQGFDEAFF TRBJ1-1 TRBV5-1 14
CASSEALRAANQPQHF TRBJ1-5 TRBV2 16
CASSLSGADVLTF TRBJ2-6 TRBV7-8 13
CASIEGLAGANQETQYF TRBJ2-5 TRBV7-8 17
CASRLTVQETQYF TRBJ2-5 TRBV3-1 13
CASSLVGGDSNQPQHF TRBJ1-5 TRBV7-8 16
CASSFRTSGRETEYF TRBJ2-5 TRBV3-1 15
CASSPGLGRGGNTIYF TRBJ1-3 TRBV7-2 16
CATSRVGGTFEAFF TRBJ1-1 TRBV15 14
CASLGQGEVRPQHF TRBJ1-5 TRBV25-1 14
CASSASGGGQETQYF TRBJ2-5 TRBV25-1 15
CASNPQGETQYF TRBJ2-5 TRBV11-2 12
CAGGGTTNEKLFF TRBJ1-4 TRBV30 13
CASSLGWRGGGKLFF TRBJ1-4 TRBV7-9 15
CASSAGRQGDNYGYTF TRBJ1-2 TRBV9 16
CASSRGLVERSQETQYF TRBJ2-5 TRBV10-3 17
CASSMSETQYF TRBJ2-5 TRBV19 11
CSSADRVGETQYF TRBJ2-5 TRBV29-1 13
CASSPGLGRYEQYF TRBJ2-7 TRBV6-5 14
CAISGRGNLQTQYF TRBJ2-5 TRBV10-3 14
CSVVGQGRGTEAFF TRBJ1-1 TRBV29-1 14
CASSLGIWDLRTYEQYF TRBJ2-7 TRBV5-1 17
CAGSLQGAGVRGQPQHF TRBJ1-5 TRBV7-2 17
CSVGVREPQHF TRBJ1-5 TRBV29-1 11
CASSKGGGYQETQYF TRBJ2-5 TRBV5-1 15
CASSIAGMDGELFF TRBJ2-2 TRBV19 14
CSARDLRTGTSSTGELFF TRBJ2-2 TRBV20-1 18
CASSSRTRGITDTQYF TRBJ2-3 TRBV13 16
CASSVGLAGSGSGELFF TRBJ2-2 TRBV9 17
CASSLPSFQETQYF TRBJ2-5 TRBV12-3/TRBV12-4 14
CASSLLAADQETQYF TRBJ2-5 TRBV3-1 15
CASSSFTPQWQGGQETQYF TRBJ2-5 TRBV11-2 19
CASTILGTEAFF TRBJ1-1 TRBV19 12
CATSDSTGLQETQYF TRBJ2-5 TRBV24-1 15
CSAKFSWTTETQYF TRBJ2-5 TRBV20-1 14
CASSLVSGFGRQPQHF TRBJ1-5 TRBV5-1 16
CASSDSGQGIRTEAFF TRBJ1-1 TRBV10-3 16
CASSVDPLAGAITGELFF TRBJ2-2 TRBV9 18
CASSLEPLLAGGDEQYF TRBJ2-7 TRBV5-1 17
CASAIGGGGGYTF TRBJ1-2 TRBV2 13
CASSPRVRGGLSGNTIYF TRBJ1-3 TRBV9 18
CASSLPGTNYGYTF TRBJ1-2 TRBV7-2 14